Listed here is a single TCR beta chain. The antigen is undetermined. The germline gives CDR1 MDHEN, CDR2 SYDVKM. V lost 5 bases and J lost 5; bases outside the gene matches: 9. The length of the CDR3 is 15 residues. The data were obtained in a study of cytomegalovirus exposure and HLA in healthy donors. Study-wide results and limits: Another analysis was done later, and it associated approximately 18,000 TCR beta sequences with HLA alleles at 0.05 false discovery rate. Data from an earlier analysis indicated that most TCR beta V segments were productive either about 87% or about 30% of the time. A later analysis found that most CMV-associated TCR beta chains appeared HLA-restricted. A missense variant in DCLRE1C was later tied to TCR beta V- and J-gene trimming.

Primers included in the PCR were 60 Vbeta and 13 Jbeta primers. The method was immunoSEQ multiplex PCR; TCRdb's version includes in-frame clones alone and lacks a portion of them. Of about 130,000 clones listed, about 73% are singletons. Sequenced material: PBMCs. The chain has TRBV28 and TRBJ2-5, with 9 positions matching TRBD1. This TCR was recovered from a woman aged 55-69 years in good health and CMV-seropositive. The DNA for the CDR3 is TGTGCCAGCAGTCCGCGGGGACAGGGACTCGAGACCCAGTACTTC. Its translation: CASSPRGQGLETQYF.